Below, one T cell receptor beta chain is given with its context. The entry originates in a study of blood T cell repertoires in COVID-19. Whole-study context: COVID-19 samples, acute and convalescent, were from the United States, Italy and Spain. From T cells, B-cell-depleted T cells, or PBMCs came the material, which was cDNA or gDNA.

The CDR3 loop spans 20 amino acids. The germline V and J ends were trimmed by 2 bases and 2 bases, with 26 bases remaining between them. In germline, CDR1 is SNHLY, CDR2 FYNNEI. As processed by the authors: Cell counts per sample came from amplifying reference gene primers. Method: immunoSEQ multiplex PCR; TCRdb's copy keeps in-frame clones and lacks some. That table furnishes V, J and clone size, whereas the DNA furnished D and trimming. The repertoire has about 280,000 clones, 70% to 90% of them found once; the top ten carry 9.4%. This chain connects TRBV2 to TRBJ2-3, with a weak D call TRBD2 (6 bases). The TCR sequence derives from a man younger than 35 with active or convalescent COVID-19. The sample was peripheral blood. CDR3 loop: CASSERAGWILLRNTDTQYF. The CDR3 DNA reads TGTGCCAGCAGTGAAAGGGCGGGATGGATCTTACTGAGAAACACAGATACGCAGTATTTT.